Following are 5 T cell receptor beta chains from one sample sequenced in a study of T cells in localized non-small cell lung cancer. Only in-frame clones appear in the TCRdb table, and some are missing; sequencing was by immunoSEQ multiplex PCR. The sample records fewer than 3,000 clones, 20% to 30% being singletons. This specimen consisted of lung tumor tissue, obtained before any cancer treatment. The receptors derive from a woman aged 35-75 years with stage I squamous cell lung carcinoma.

This sequence joins TRBV11-3 and TRBJ1-1, with 7 bases matching TRBD1. Germline assignment: CDR1 SGHNT and CDR2 YENEEA. The ends lost 1 base at V and 1 base at J; junction bases unmatched: 6. The CDR3 is 16 amino acids. The CDR3 region has the DNA TGTGCCAGCAGCTTAGGACAGGGTTTTGGGAACACTGAAGCTTTCTTT. It translates to CASSLGQGFGNTEAFF.

This clone was observed a few times. The genes are TRBV28 and TRBJ2-2; D unresolved. The CDR3 is made up of 13 amino acids. Germline assignment: CDR1 MDHEN and CDR2 SYDVKM. Trimming took 5 bases from V and 4 from J, leaving 8 bases between them. CDR3 DNA sequence: TGTGCCAGCAGTACGCGCGGCACCGGGGAGCTGTTTTTT. Protein sequence: CASSTRGTGELFF. Full variable domain (outside the CDR3, taken from reference TRBV28 and TRBJ2-2): DVKVTQSSRYLVKRTGEKVFLECVQDMDHENMFWYRQDPGLGLRLIYFSYDVKMKEKGDIPEGYSVSREKKERFSLILESASTNQTSMYLCASSTRGTGELFFGEGSRLTVL.

This clone was counted a few times. V gene TRBV9 combines with J gene TRBJ2-7, with D perhaps assigned TRBD1 or TRBD2 (6 bases each). Germline lookup yields CDR1 SGDLS and CDR2 YYNGEE. The germline V and J ends were trimmed by 6 bases and 5 bases, with 21 bases remaining between them. The CDR3 is 15 residues long. The CDR3 reads CASNLRGGKGDEQYF. The DNA for the CDR3 is TGTGCCAGCAACCTAAGGGGCGGGAAGGGGGACGAGCAGTACTTC.

This clone was counted between two and nine times. The V and J genes are TRBV19 and TRBJ1-1; D remains ambiguous. Germline values: CDR1 LNHDA, CDR2 SQIVND (reference sequence). Trimming removed 10 bases from V and 0 bases from J, with 6 bases in between. This CDR3 contains 11 residues. DNA of the CDR3: TGTGCCACCCTGATGAACACTGAAGCTTTCTTT. Its protein product is CATLMNTEAFF.

This clone was detected only a few times. The chain recombines TRBV19 with TRBJ2-2; 9 nucleotides match TRBD1. The trim removed 5 bases at V and 4 bases at J, leaving 14 bases unmatched. Germline V gene lookup returns CDR1 LNHDA and CDR2 SQIVND (reference sequence). This CDR3 is built from 18 residues. CDR3 nucleotide sequence: TGTGCCAGTAGTGGGGGACCCGGGACAGGGTTTACCACCGGGGAGCTGTTTTTT. Translated, it gives CASSGGPGTGFTTGELFF.